The 32 T cell receptor beta chains presented below share a single source sample, sequenced in a study of blood T cell repertoires in COVID-19. Produced via immunoSEQ multiplex PCR; TCRdb's table is partial and in-frame only. The data hold 25,000 to 30,000 clones, with approximately 88% observed a single time. The sequencing input was peripheral blood. The receptors originated from a human donor in a cohort sampled during active COVID-19.

The V call is TRBV13, the J call TRBJ1-5; unclear D gene. The CDR3 contains 13 residues. Germline lookup yields CDR1 PRHDT and CDR2 FYEKMQ (reference sequence). V dropped 5 bases and J dropped 7 bases, with 12 bases sitting between them. CDR3 nucleotide sequence: TGTGCCAGCAGCCGATCCGGCGGGCAGCCCCAGCATTTT. Translation gives CASSRSGGQPQHF.

This chain connects TRBV27 to TRBJ1-4; D is ambiguous. Germline V CDR1 and CDR2: MNHEY, SMNVEV (reference sequence). Trimming cost V 8 bases and J 0 bases, with 10 bases left between them. There are 14 residues in the CDR3. This CDR3 reads CASSLLSTNEKLFF. The CDR3 DNA reads as TGTGCCAGCTCTTTACTATCAACTAATGAAAAACTGTTTTTT. Full variable domain (rest looked up from reference TRBV27 and TRBJ1-4): EAQVTQNPRYLITVTGKKLTVTCSQNMNHEYMSWYRQDPGLGLRQIYYSMNVEVTDKGDVPEGYKVSRKEKRNFPLILESPSPNQTSLYFCASSLLSTNEKLFFGSGTQLSVL.

V usage is TRBV5-1 and J usage is TRBJ2-7; no definite D call. CDR3 length: 13 amino acids. Germline V lookup: CDR1 SGHRS, CDR2 YFSETQ. Trimming left V 1 base short and J 5 bases short, with 10 bases between. The CDR3, as DNA: TGCGCCAGCAGCTTGCCCCCGAGAAACGAGCAGTACTTC. Encoded protein: CASSLPPRNEQYF.

This clone was observed once. This chain connects TRBV2 to TRBJ1-5; 11 bases map to TRBD1. This CDR3 spans 16 amino acids. V lost 4 bases, J lost 6 bases, and 8 bases stayed unmatched. Per the germline V gene, CDR1 is SNHLY and CDR2 is FYNNEI. CDR3 protein: CASSGGSGTGGQPQHF. The CDR3 DNA follows: TGTGCCAGCAGTGGGGGCTCCGGGACAGGGGGTCAGCCCCAGCATTTT.

This clone was counted only a few times. This chain links TRBV28 with TRBJ2-7; no clear D gene. This CDR3 comprises 14 residues. The germline CDR1 and CDR2 sequences are MDHEN and SYDVKM. The V end was cut by 2 bases, the J end by 0 bases, with 8 bases between. CDR3 loop: CASSLALSSYEQYF. CDR3 nucleotide sequence: TGTGCCAGCAGTTTAGCCCTTAGCTCCTACGAGCAGTACTTC.

This sequence joins TRBV19 and TRBJ1-5; maybe TRBD1 (6 bases). V was cut by 5 bases and J by 3 bases, with 8 bases left in between. Germline V lookup: CDR1 LNHDA, CDR2 SQIVND (reference sequence). The CDR3 length is 13 residues. The CDR3 protein is CASSDRTNQPQHF. DNA of the CDR3: TGTGCCAGTAGTGACAGGACCAATCAGCCCCAGCATTTT.

The V gene is TRBV11-2, the J gene TRBJ2-5; 12 positions agree with TRBD2. There are 13 residues in the CDR3. CDR1 is SGHAT, CDR2 FQNNGV, per germline. The trim removed 8 bases at V and 5 bases at J, leaving 3 bases unmatched. The CDR3 DNA reads TGTGCCAGCCTAGCGGGGGGGCAGGAGACCCAGTACTTC. Protein sequence: CASLAGGQETQYF.

This chain connects TRBV9 to TRBJ2-7; no reliable D call. Per germline, CDR1 SGDLS and CDR2 YYNGEE. The CDR3 runs to 15 residues. Trimming took off 0 bases at V and 2 bases at J, with 12 bases between the two ends. CDR3 DNA: TGTGCCAGCAGCGTAGCTTTCGACGGAGCCTACGAGCAGTACTTC. Translating it yields CASSVAFDGAYEQYF.

The chain recombines TRBV25-1 with TRBJ1-2, with D unclear. Germline loops: CDR1 MGHDK, CDR2 SYGVNS. V lost 4 bases to trimming and J lost 8 bases, with 11 bases between them. The CDR3 is 12 amino acids. CDR3 in amino acids: CASSVSPSGYTF. CDR3 in DNA: TGTGCCAGCAGTGTCTCTCCGAGCGGCTACACCTTC.

DNA of the CDR3: TGTGCCACCAGCCCACAGACAGGATTTTGGTTCGATGAGCAGTTCTTC. Residues: CATSPQTGFWFDEQFF. The chain combines TRBV24-1 with TRBJ2-1; possibly TRBD1 for D (6 bases). Trimming cost V 7 bases and J 8 bases, with 23 bases left between them. Per germline, CDR1 KGHDR and CDR2 SFDVKD. The CDR3 extends over 16 amino acids.

This chain uses TRBV9 with TRBJ2-1; TRBD2 matches 9 bases. Trimming removed 4 bases from V and 3 bases from J; junction bases left unmatched: 8. The CDR3 is made up of 16 amino acids. Germline values: CDR1 SGDLS, CDR2 YYNGEE. The CDR3 loop reads CASSPRTAGGYNEQFF. The CDR3 DNA follows: TGTGCCAGCAGCCCGAGGACAGCGGGGGGCTACAATGAGCAGTTCTTC.

V usage is TRBV19 and J usage is TRBJ1-5; tentative D call: TRBD1 (6 bases). Trimming removed 6 bases from V and 0 bases from J, with 12 bases in between. Germline V gene data show CDR1 as LNHDA and CDR2 as SQIVND (reference sequence). This CDR3 spans 15 amino acids. The CDR3 reads CASSPGQHSNQPQHF. The CDR3 DNA follows: TGTGCCAGTAGCCCGGGACAACATAGCAATCAGCCCCAGCATTTT.

This clone occurred a few times. The genes are TRBV18 and TRBJ2-7, with TRBD1 as a possible D gene (6 bases). Germline V gene data show CDR1 as KGHSH and CDR2 as LQKENI. Trimming removed 3 bases at V and 2 bases at J, with 17 bases between. The CDR3 sequence is 16 residues long. CDR3 coding DNA: TGTGCCAGCTCACCGACGGACAGACGAGGGGCCTACGAGCAGTACTTC. It translates to CASSPTDRRGAYEQYF.

CDR3 in amino acids: CASSSDRGYEQYF. CDR3 sequence (DNA): TGTGCCAGCAGCTCGGACAGGGGCTACGAGCAGTACTTC. The V call is TRBV11-2, the J call TRBJ2-7; 9 nucleotides agree with TRBD1. V was clipped by 4 bases and J by 3 bases; unmatched bases: 1. Per the germline V gene, CDR1 is SGHAT and CDR2 is FQNNGV. The CDR3 spans 13 residues.

V usage is TRBV28 and J usage is TRBJ2-7, with TRBD1 identical over 9 bases. The CDR3 length is 14 residues. V lost 6 bases to trimming and J lost 6 bases; unmatched junction nucleotides: 9. Germline lookup yields CDR1 MDHEN and CDR2 SYDVKM. The CDR3 spells CASRLRDRAGEQYF. For the CDR3, the DNA is TGTGCCAGCAGGCTCCGGGACAGGGCCGGCGAGCAGTACTTC.

The J gene is TRBJ2-5, the V gene TRBV3-1 (or the pseudogene TRBV3-2); 8 bases match TRBD1. This CDR3 contains 16 residues. Trimming cost V 4 bases and J 2 bases; bases outside gene matches: 9. Germline lookup yields CDR1 LGHDT and CDR2 YNNKEL (reference sequence). CDR3 residues: CASSPPQTGGQETQYF. The CDR3 bases are TGTGCCAGCAGCCCCCCCCAAACAGGGGGGCAAGAGACCCAGTACTTC.

The chain uses TRBV11-2 and TRBJ1-2; D might be TRBD1 (5 bases). CDR3 size: 15 residues. The germline CDR1 and CDR2 sequences are SGHAT and FQNNGV. V dropped 5 bases and J dropped 2 bases, with 15 bases sitting between them. In nucleotides, the CDR3 is TGTGCCAGCAGCCCTGCGGGGACCTTAAACTATGGCTACACCTTC. Translated: CASSPAGTLNYGYTF.

The chain links TRBV5-1 to TRBJ2-7, with 9 bases aligning to TRBD2. This CDR3 region has 15 residues. Germline trimming cut 4 bases from V and 7 bases from J; bases unmatched to any gene: 12. Germline CDR1 is SGHRS and CDR2 is YFSETQ. The CDR3 DNA reads TGCGCCAGCAGCGCCCAGGGACTAGCAGCTCGGGAGCAGTACTTC. Amino acids: CASSAQGLAAREQYF.

The genes are TRBV6-5 and TRBJ2-7; D ambiguous. Germline values: CDR1 MNHEY, CDR2 SVGAGI. The CDR3 consists of 11 residues. V was shortened by 7 bases and J by 6 bases, with 10 bases between the two germline ends. In nucleotides, the CDR3 is TGTGCCAGCAAACTTCCTTCCGAGCAGTACTTC. Amino acids: CASKLPSEQYF.

V usage is TRBV5-4 and J usage is TRBJ1-6, with TRBD1 matching 7 bases. The CDR3 length is 15 residues. Germline lookup yields CDR1 SGHNT and CDR2 YYREEE (reference sequence). The V gene end was trimmed by 4 bases and the J gene end by 10 bases; junction bases not matched to a gene: 11. The CDR3, as DNA: TGTGCCAGCAGCCCGGTCAACAGGGGAAACTCACCCCTCCACTTT. Translated: CASSPVNRGNSPLHF.

Only one count was recorded for this clone. The chain recombines TRBV18 with TRBJ2-7, with 8 bases fitting TRBD1. V dropped 2 bases and J dropped 2; count of bases not matched to a gene: 8. The germline gives CDR1 KGHSH, CDR2 LQKENI. This CDR3 has 16 residues. CDR3 coding DNA: TGTGCCAGCTCACCAAACGCACAGGGGGTGCCCTACGAGCAGTACTTC. Protein: CASSPNAQGVPYEQYF.

V and J are TRBV29-1 and TRBJ2-7; tentatively, D is TRBD1 (6 bases). The germline V gene encodes CDR1 SQVTM and CDR2 ANQGSEA. The CDR3 is 14 residues long. Trimming stripped 1 base from V and 1 base from J, with 11 bases between. CDR3 loop: CSVEGSDRSYEQYF. CDR3 in DNA: TGCAGCGTTGAAGGTTCGGACAGATCCTACGAGCAGTACTTC.

The gene calls are TRBV2 and TRBJ2-1; 7 bases line up with TRBD2. In germline, CDR1 is SNHLY, CDR2 FYNNEI. The CDR3 consists of 14 residues. V lost 7 bases, J lost 4 bases, and 7 bases stayed unmatched. The CDR3 sequence is CASTSGNLYNEQFF. The CDR3 nucleotides are TGTGCCAGCACCAGCGGGAATCTTTACAATGAGCAGTTCTTC.

This clone occurred once. The chain uses TRBV7-9 and TRBJ1-2; tentatively, D is TRBD1 (6 bases). The CDR3 has 13 residues. Trimming removed 5 bases at V and 5 bases at J, with 12 bases between. The germline gives CDR1 SEHNR, CDR2 FQNEAQ (reference sequence). CDR3 amino acids: CASSRGQLYGYTF. The CDR3 DNA reads as TGTGCCAGCAGCCGCGGACAGTTATATGGCTACACCTTC.

The gene calls are TRBV6-1 and TRBJ2-1; TRBD2 matches 9 bases. After removal of 2 bases from V and 4 bases from J, the junction contained 9 bases not matched to a gene. The CDR3 length is 17 residues. Germline V gene data show CDR1 as MNHNS and CDR2 as SASEGT. In DNA form, the CDR3 reads TGTGCCAGCAGTGAATTGGAGGGGCTAGCGGGATACAATGAGCAGTTCTTC. The encoded protein is CASSELEGLAGYNEQFF.

The chain recombines TRBV29-1 with TRBJ2-1; tentatively, D is TRBD1 (6 bases). Germline V CDR1 and CDR2: SQVTM, ANQGSEA. This CDR3 comprises 11 residues. Trimming took 6 bases from V and 7 from J, leaving 10 bases between them. CDR3 protein: CSVQGLNEQFF. The CDR3 DNA reads as TGCAGCGTCCAGGGGTTGAATGAGCAGTTCTTC.

V is TRBV3-1 (or the pseudogene TRBV3-2) and J is TRBJ2-7; 10 bases are a match to TRBD2. Germline lookup yields CDR1 LGHDT and CDR2 YNNKEL (reference sequence). The length of the CDR3 is 14 residues. With V trimmed by 3 bases and J by 5 bases, 4 bases remained unmatched. The CDR3 DNA is TGTGCCAGCAGCCATCTAGCGGGAGTAAACGAGCAGTACTTC. Protein sequence: CASSHLAGVNEQYF.

The rearrangement links TRBV5-4 to TRBJ2-7; TRBD2 matches 11 bases. This CDR3 is 15 amino acids long. With V trimmed by 0 bases and J by 4 bases, 3 bases remained unmatched. CDR1 is SGHNT, CDR2 YYREEE, per germline (reference sequence). CDR3 nucleotides: TGTGCCAGCAGCTTGGGGGGACTAGCGGATTACGAGCAGTACTTC. Its translation is CASSLGGLADYEQYF. Full variable domain (remainder filled in from reference TRBV5-4 and TRBJ2-7): ETGVTQSPTHLIKTRGQQVTLRCSSQSGHNTVSWYQQALGQGPQFIFQYYREEENGRGNFPPRFSGLQFPNYSSELNVNALELDDSALYLCASSLGGLADYEQYFGPGTRLTVT.

V is TRBV19 and J is TRBJ2-5, with TRBD1 matching over 9 bases. CDR3 size: 14 residues. CDR1 is LNHDA, CDR2 SQIVND, per germline (reference sequence). Trimming cost V 5 bases and J 4 bases; bases outside gene matches: 5. CDR3 bases: TGTGCCAGTAGTTCCACAGGGGGCGCAGAGACCCAGTACTTC. Encoded protein: CASSSTGGAETQYF.

This rearrangement joins TRBV9 to TRBJ1-4; 8 bases match TRBD1. The germline CDR1 and CDR2 sequences are SGDLS and YYNGEE. The length of the CDR3 is 15 residues. The V and J ends lost 4 bases and 8 bases, in that order; junction bases with no gene match: 10. CDR3 in DNA: TGTGCCAGCAGCCCCGGACAGGGAGTAAGAGAAAAACTGTTTTTT. Protein: CASSPGQGVREKLFF.

This chain links TRBV2 with TRBJ2-7; 8 bases map to TRBD2. CDR3 length: 13 residues. Germline CDR1 reads SNHLY; CDR2 reads FYNNEI. The trim removed 8 bases at V and 5 bases at J, leaving 8 bases unmatched. CDR3 sequence: CASQAGEGDEQYF. CDR3 bases: TGTGCCAGCCAAGCGGGAGAGGGTGACGAGCAGTACTTC.

The V and J genes are TRBV5-4 and TRBJ1-1; unclear D gene. There are 13 residues in the CDR3. The germline CDR1 and CDR2 sequences are SGHNT and YYREEE (reference sequence). V lost 2 bases and J lost 1, with 6 bases in between. The CDR3 here is CASSFGKNTEAFF. In nucleotides, the CDR3 is TGTGCCAGCAGCTTCGGGAAGAACACTGAAGCTTTCTTT.